This is a list of T cell receptor beta chains from one sample in a study of identical twins. TCRdb re-called the 5' RACE reads through MiXCR, storing one row per CDR3 protein. Among about 900,000 distinct CDR3 sequences listed, 12% were seen once. These data were also reused for a study on yellow fever vaccine responses in identical twins.

Sequenced: PBMCs. These TCRs come from a woman aged 18-30 years in good health. Each CDR3 is given with its conserved first and last residue. A D gene is named only where the DNA matches it firmly. Part of the rows lack a size; the others show once, few, many or a class for expanded clones.

V gene,J gene,clone size,D gene,CDR3 protein,CDR3 DNA
TRBV4-1,TRBJ1-4,NA,NA,CASSQPGVGGEKLFF,TGCGCCAGCAGCCAACCCGGGGTTGGGGGTGAAAAACTGTTTTTT
TRBV20-1,TRBJ2-5,few,NA,CSAVLYQETQYF,TGCAGTGCCGTCTTATACCAAGAGACCCAGTACTTC
TRBV9,TRBJ1-1,many,TRBD1,CASSDWTGSSGTEAFF,TGTGCCAGCAGCGACTGGACAGGGTCATCGGGCACTGAAGCTTTCTTT
TRBV24-1,TRBJ2-1,few,NA,CATESQYNEQFF,TGTGCCACCGAATCACAGTACAATGAGCAGTTCTTC
TRBV19,TRBJ2-1,many,TRBD1,CASGGQGARNEQFF,TGTGCCAGTGGGGGACAGGGGGCGAGGAATGAGCAGTTCTTC
TRBV6-2/TRBV6-3,TRBJ2-1,few,TRBD2,CASSYQRREGRHEQFF,TGTGCCAGCAGTTACCAGCGTCGGGAGGGCCGACATGAGCAGTTCTTC
TRBV15,TRBJ2-1,many,TRBD2,CATSRERGQGLAAANEQFF,TGTGCCACCAGCAGAGAACGGGGCCAGGGACTAGCTGCAGCCAATGAGCAGTTCTTC
TRBV14,TRBJ1-2,NA,NA,CASSQGGLFGYTF,TGTGCCAGCAGCCAAGGGGGCTTGTTTGGCTACACCTTC
TRBV10-3,TRBJ2-1,NA,NA,CAISETTRTGTYEQFF,TGTGCCATCAGTGAGACGACTAGAACGGGCACATATGAGCAGTTCTTC
TRBV12-3/TRBV12-4,TRBJ2-1,NA,NA,CASNPRGYNEQFF,TGTGCCAGCAACCCCAGGGGATACAATGAGCAGTTCTTC
TRBV3-1,TRBJ2-7,few,TRBD2,CASSLAGGLFYEQYF,TGTGCCAGCAGCCTAGCGGGAGGGCTGTTCTACGAGCAGTACTTC
TRBV7-6,TRBJ2-1,NA,TRBD2,CASIPGGPSYNEQFF,TGTGCCAGCATCCCGGGGGGTCCATCCTACAATGAGCAGTTCTTC
TRBV28,TRBJ2-1,NA,TRBD2,CASLSKRESVNEQFF,TGTGCCAGCCTTTCAAAGCGGGAGTCAGTCAATGAGCAGTTCTTC
TRBV12-3/TRBV12-4,TRBJ2-3,NA,NA,CASSLEKGLSFTDTQYF,TGTGCCAGCAGCTTGGAAAAGGGGTTGTCATTCACAGATACGCAGTATTTT
TRBV12-3/TRBV12-4,TRBJ1-1,many,NA,CASSFSGGTEAFF,TGTGCCAGCAGCTTCTCAGGTGGCACTGAAGCTTTCTTT
TRBV20-1,TRBJ2-1,NA,TRBD2,CSARASGRVVVEQFF,TGCAGTGCTAGAGCTAGCGGGAGGGTGGTGGTTGAGCAGTTCTTC
TRBV2,TRBJ2-5,NA,TRBD1,CASSGQTYQETQYF,TGTGCCAGCTCGGGACAGACGTACCAAGAGACCCAGTACTTC
TRBV20-1,TRBJ2-5,NA,TRBD2,CSARDSGGAGETQYF,TGCAGTGCTAGGGATAGCGGGGGGGCGGGAGAGACCCAGTACTTC
TRBV10-3,TRBJ2-3,few,NA,CATFGGGGRPPSPTDTQYF,TGTGCCACCTTTGGCGGGGGCGGGAGACCTCCTAGTCCCACAGATACGCAGTATTTT
TRBV7-9,TRBJ2-7,NA,TRBD2,CASSSPGLAGQYF,TGTGCCAGCAGCTCCCCGGGACTAGCGGGGCAGTACTTC
TRBV3-1,TRBJ2-1,NA,TRBD1,CASSQVPGQGDNEQFF,TGTGCCAGCAGCCAAGTACCTGGACAGGGGGACAATGAGCAGTTCTTC
TRBV20-1,TRBJ2-1,NA,TRBD2,CSALGLAGDLNEQFF,TGCAGTGCTCTCGGACTAGCGGGAGATCTCAATGAGCAGTTCTTC
TRBV9,TRBJ2-5,few,TRBD2,CASSAWLAGTQETQYF,TGTGCCAGCAGCGCGTGGCTAGCGGGAACCCAAGAGACCCAGTACTTC
TRBV10-3,TRBJ2-7,few,NA,CAAANPADSSYEQYF,TGTGCCGCCGCCAATCCAGCGGATAGCTCCTACGAGCAGTACTTC
TRBV11-2,TRBJ1-1,many,NA,CASSRQHTEAFF,TGTGCCAGCAGCCGCCAGCACACTGAAGCTTTCTTT
TRBV5-6,TRBJ2-4,many,TRBD2,CASSFPLAGGRGQYF,TGTGCCAGCAGCTTCCCACTAGCGGGAGGTAGGGGTCAGTACTTC
TRBV2,TRBJ1-5,NA,NA,CASSEERQPQHF,TGTGCCAGCAGTGAAGAGCGTCAGCCCCAGCATTTT
TRBV7-9,TRBJ2-5,NA,NA,CASSLAEAGETQYF,TGTGCCAGCAGCTTAGCGGAGGCAGGGGAGACCCAGTACTTC
TRBV5-1,TRBJ2-7,NA,NA,CASSLSDSPKIYEQYF,TGCGCCAGCAGCTTGTCTGACTCCCCGAAGATTTACGAGCAGTACTTC
TRBV6-6,TRBJ2-7,many,NA,CASRTYLGSEQYF,TGTGCCAGCAGGACCTATCTGGGATCCGAGCAGTACTTC
TRBV2,TRBJ2-4,NA,NA,CASSDVNIQYF,TGTGCCAGCAGTGACGTGAACATTCAGTACTTC
TRBV25-1,TRBJ2-3,few,NA,CASSPGTLGPDTQYF,TGTGCCAGCAGTCCCGGGACCCTGGGCCCAGATACGCAGTATTTT
TRBV20-1,TRBJ2-1,NA,TRBD2,CSARVGLVEFF,TGCAGTGCTAGAGTGGGACTAGTGGAGTTCTTC
TRBV18,TRBJ2-7,few,NA,CASSSPSGEQYF,TGTGCCAGCTCCTCGCCCTCGGGCGAGCAGTACTTC
TRBV27,TRBJ1-1,NA,NA,CASRTVNTEAFF,TGTGCCAGCAGGACGGTGAACACTGAAGCTTTCTTT
TRBV5-1,TRBJ2-5,many,NA,CASNTEQGYQETQYF,TGCGCCAGCAATACAGAACAGGGTTATCAAGAGACCCAGTACTTC
TRBV28,TRBJ1-2,few,NA,CASRMMGGYTF,TGTGCCAGCAGGATGATGGGTGGCTACACCTTC
TRBV6-1,TRBJ2-1,many,TRBD1,CASRGQGSYNEQFF,TGTGCCAGCCGGGGACAGGGGTCCTACAATGAGCAGTTCTTC
TRBV7-9,TRBJ1-1,few,NA,CASSLAALNTEAFF,TGTGCCAGCAGCTTAGCCGCCTTGAACACTGAAGCTTTCTTT
TRBV10-3,TRBJ2-3,once,TRBD2,CAIKPSGPSTDTQYF,TGTGCCATCAAGCCTAGCGGGCCCAGCACAGATACGCAGTATTTT
TRBV12-3/TRBV12-4,TRBJ1-2,few,NA,CASSRLWGAYGYTF,TGTGCCAGCAGCCGCCTGTGGGGGGCCTATGGCTACACCTTC
TRBV4-1,TRBJ2-1,many,NA,CASSQEQDEQFF,TGCGCCAGCAGCCAAGAACAGGATGAGCAGTTCTTC
TRBV5-1,TRBJ2-2,NA,TRBD1,CASTTAGTGTGELFF,TGCGCCAGCACCACCGCCGGGACAGGGACCGGGGAGCTGTTTTTT
TRBV12-3/TRBV12-4,TRBJ2-1,NA,NA,CASSTLRPGIAGQWQFF,TGTGCCAGCAGTACATTGCGTCCGGGGATCGCGGGTCAATGGCAGTTCTTC
TRBV28,TRBJ1-1,NA,TRBD1,CASSSPTRTGDTEAFF,TGTGCCAGCAGTTCCCCCACCCGGACAGGGGACACTGAAGCTTTCTTT
TRBV10-3,TRBJ2-7,NA,NA,CAISESFSATYEQYF,TGTGCCATCAGTGAGTCCTTCAGCGCAACCTACGAGCAGTACTTC
TRBV24-1,TRBJ2-1,NA,TRBD2,CATSDRNSGIINEQFF,TGTGCCACCAGTGATCGGAATAGCGGGATAATCAATGAGCAGTTCTTC
TRBV20-1,TRBJ2-2,NA,NA,CSARVNTANTGELFF,TGCAGTGCTAGAGTGAACACAGCGAACACCGGGGAGCTGTTTTTT
TRBV14,TRBJ1-1,few,NA,CASSQDKRNLMNTEAFF,TGTGCCAGCAGCCAAGACAAAAGAAATCTAATGAACACTGAAGCTTTCTTT